This T cell receptor (beta chain) was found in a study of CD8 T cells in ankylosing spondylitis (dated by TCRdb to 2017 to 2019). In terms of the full investigation: T cell receptor beta repertoires were profiled in healthy donors and ankylosing spondylitis patients so that disease-linked TCR variants could be found. The full study cohort comprised roughly 24 ankylosing spondylitis patients and about 110 healthy donors. Peripheral blood was sampled, and synovial fluid was additionally collected from ankylosing spondylitis patients. What the study reported, not specific to this receptor: The disease-linked clones had a CD8+ phenotype and were found at relatively low frequencies in peripheral blood. A TCR beta motif of 7 or 8 highly homologous amino acid variants appeared characteristic of blood from ankylosing spondylitis patients. The disease-linked clones were reported as significantly enriched in matched synovial fluid samples from ankylosing spondylitis patients. Some TCR beta motif variants had previously been reported in synovial fluid and blood of reactive arthritis patients, which suggested common disease-initiation mechanisms.

Points on this clonotype: Its recognized antigen is unknown. Per-base quality was not reported, and no clone a single base away is much larger than it.

TCRdb lists the instrument as Illumina HiSeq 2500. TCR beta libraries were prepared by quantitative 5'-RACE with molecular barcodes. From the authors' description of their analysis: To identify disease-linked TCR variants, a new computational method was used, one built on a probabilistic model of VDJ rearrangement. TCRdb cleaned the public reads at Q25 with fastp, built clones with MiXCR and kept in-frame beta chains. Each entry merges the rows of one CDR3 protein and shows their most common DNA and genes. V and J calls and clone size were set by TCRdb, not the authors. For this sample there are 300,000 to 350,000 distinct CDR3 sequences; 14% to 15% appear just once. The ten largest clones capture around 1% of the sample. Sequences SGHRS (CDR1) and YFSETQ (CDR2) are obtained from the germline V gene. Clipping removes 7 bases from V and 5 bases from J, with 14 as the unmatched junction base count. The CDR3 has 15 amino acids, counting the end cysteine and phenylalanine. Kept here is only the CDR3 DNA, which spans 45 bases and is read in frame from base 1.

The material sequenced was blood, either unsorted or a sorted T cell fraction (not recorded which). The sequence was obtained from a male donor with ankylosing spondylitis or in good health (not recorded which). Recombination joined TRBV5-1 with TRBJ2-7; 8 bases in the junction line up with TRBD2. The DNA is as follows: TGCGCCAGCCGCGGGGGAGCGGGAGCTGCCAACGAGCAGTACTTC. This gives the protein CASRGGAGAANEQYF.